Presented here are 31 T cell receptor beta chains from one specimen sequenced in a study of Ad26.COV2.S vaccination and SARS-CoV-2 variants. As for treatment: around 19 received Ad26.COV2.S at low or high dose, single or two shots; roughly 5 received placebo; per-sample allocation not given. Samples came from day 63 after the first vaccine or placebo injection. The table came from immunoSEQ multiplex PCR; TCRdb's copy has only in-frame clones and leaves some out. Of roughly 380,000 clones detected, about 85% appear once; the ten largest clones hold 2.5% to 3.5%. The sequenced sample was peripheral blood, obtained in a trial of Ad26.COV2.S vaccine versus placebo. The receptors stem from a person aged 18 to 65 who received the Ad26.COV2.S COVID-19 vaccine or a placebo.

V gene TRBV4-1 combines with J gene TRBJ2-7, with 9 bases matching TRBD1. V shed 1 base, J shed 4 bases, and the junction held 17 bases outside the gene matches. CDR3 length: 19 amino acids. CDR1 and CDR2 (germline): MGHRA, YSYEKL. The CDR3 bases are TGCGCCAGCAGCCAAGGCGGTTTCGGGAGCACAGGGGGCTGGTACGAGCAGTACTTC. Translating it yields CASSQGGFGSTGGWYEQYF.

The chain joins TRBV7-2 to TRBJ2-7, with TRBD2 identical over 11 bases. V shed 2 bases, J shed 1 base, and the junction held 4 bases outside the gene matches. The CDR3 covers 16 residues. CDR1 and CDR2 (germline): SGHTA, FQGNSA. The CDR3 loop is CASSLQIAGGSYEQYF. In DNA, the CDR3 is TGTGCCAGCAGCTTACAAATAGCGGGGGGGTCCTACGAGCAGTACTTC.

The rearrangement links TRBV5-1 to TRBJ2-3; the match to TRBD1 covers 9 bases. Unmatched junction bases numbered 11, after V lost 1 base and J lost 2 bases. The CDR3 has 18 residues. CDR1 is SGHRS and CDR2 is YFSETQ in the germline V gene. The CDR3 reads CASSLPGQGRWNTDTQYF. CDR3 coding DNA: TGCGCCAGCAGCTTGCCCGGACAGGGGAGATGGAACACAGATACGCAGTATTTT. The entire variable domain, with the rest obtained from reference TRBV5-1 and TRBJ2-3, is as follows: KAGVTQTPRYLIKTRGQQVTLSCSPISGHRSVSWYQQTPGQGLQFLFEYFSETQRNKGNFPGRFSGRQFSNSRSEMNVSTLELGDSALYLCASSLPGQGRWNTDTQYFGPGTRLTVL.

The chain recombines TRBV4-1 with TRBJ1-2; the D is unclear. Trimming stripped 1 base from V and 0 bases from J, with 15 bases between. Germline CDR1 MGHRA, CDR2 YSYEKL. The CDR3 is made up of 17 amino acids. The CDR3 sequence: CASSQVALRIANYGYTF. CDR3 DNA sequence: TGCGCCAGCAGCCAAGTCGCCCTTAGGATCGCTAACTATGGCTACACCTTC.

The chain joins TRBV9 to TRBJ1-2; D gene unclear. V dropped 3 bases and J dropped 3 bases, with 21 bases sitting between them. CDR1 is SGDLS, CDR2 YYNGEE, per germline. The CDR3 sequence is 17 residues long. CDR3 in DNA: TGTGCCAGCAGCGCGGATCCGGATCCGGGATCGGACTATGGCTACACCTTC. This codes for CASSADPDPGSDYGYTF.

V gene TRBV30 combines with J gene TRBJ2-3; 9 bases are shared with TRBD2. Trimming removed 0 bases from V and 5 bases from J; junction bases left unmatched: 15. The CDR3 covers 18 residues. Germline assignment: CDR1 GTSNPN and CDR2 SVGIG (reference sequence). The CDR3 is CAWSVPRLAAFRGDTQYF. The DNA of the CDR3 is TGTGCCTGGAGTGTACCGCGACTAGCGGCCTTTAGGGGAGATACGCAGTATTTT. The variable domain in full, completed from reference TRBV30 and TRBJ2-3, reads SQTIHQWPATLVQPVGSPLSLECTVEGTSNPNLYWYRQAAGRGLQLLFYSVGIGQISSEVPQNLSASRPQDRQFILSSKKLLLSDSGFYLCAWSVPRLAAFRGDTQYFGPGTRLTVL.

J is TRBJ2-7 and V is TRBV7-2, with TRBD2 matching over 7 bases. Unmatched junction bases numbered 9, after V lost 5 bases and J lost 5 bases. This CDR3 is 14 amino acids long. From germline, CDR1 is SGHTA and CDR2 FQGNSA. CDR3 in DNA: TGTGCCAGCAGCCCCGCGGCGGGGGTCCACGAGCAGTACTTC. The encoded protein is CASSPAAGVHEQYF.

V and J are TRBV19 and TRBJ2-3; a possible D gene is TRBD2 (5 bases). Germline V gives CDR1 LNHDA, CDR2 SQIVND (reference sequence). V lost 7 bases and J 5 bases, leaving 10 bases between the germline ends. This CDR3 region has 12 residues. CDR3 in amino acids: CASTQRGDTQYF. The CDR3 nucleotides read TGTGCCAGTACTCAACGGGGAGATACGCAGTATTTT.

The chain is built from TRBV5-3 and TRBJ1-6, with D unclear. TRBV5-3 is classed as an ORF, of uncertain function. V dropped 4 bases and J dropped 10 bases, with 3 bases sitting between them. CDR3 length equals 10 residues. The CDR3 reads CARSPSPLHF. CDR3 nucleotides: TGTGCCAGAAGCCCCTCACCCCTCCACTTT.

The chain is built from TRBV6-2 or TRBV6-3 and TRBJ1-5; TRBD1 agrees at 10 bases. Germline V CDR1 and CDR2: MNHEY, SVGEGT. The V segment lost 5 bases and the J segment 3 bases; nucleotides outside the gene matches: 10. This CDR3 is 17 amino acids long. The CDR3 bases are TGTGCCAGCAGTGCGACAGGGGGCGCGAGGGACAATCAGCCCCAGCATTTT. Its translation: CASSATGGARDNQPQHF.

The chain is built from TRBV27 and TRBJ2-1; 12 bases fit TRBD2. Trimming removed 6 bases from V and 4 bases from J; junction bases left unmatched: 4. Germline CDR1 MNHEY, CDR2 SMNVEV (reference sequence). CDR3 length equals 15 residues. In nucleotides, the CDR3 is TGTGCCAGCAGATTCCTAGCGGGGGGGTACAATGAGCAGTTCTTC. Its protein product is CASRFLAGGYNEQFF.

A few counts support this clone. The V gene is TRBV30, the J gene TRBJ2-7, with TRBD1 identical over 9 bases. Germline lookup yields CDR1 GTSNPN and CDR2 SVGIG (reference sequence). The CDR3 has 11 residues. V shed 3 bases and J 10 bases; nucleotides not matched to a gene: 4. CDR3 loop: CAWRGTGNQYF. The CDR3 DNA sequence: TGTGCCTGGAGGGGGACAGGGAACCAGTACTTC.

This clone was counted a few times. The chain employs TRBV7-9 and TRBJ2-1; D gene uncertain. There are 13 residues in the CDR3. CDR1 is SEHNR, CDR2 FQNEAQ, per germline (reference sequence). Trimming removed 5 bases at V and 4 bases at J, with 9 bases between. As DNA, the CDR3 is TGTGCCAGCAGCGCCGGACGGTACAATGAGCAGTTCTTC. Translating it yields CASSAGRYNEQFF.

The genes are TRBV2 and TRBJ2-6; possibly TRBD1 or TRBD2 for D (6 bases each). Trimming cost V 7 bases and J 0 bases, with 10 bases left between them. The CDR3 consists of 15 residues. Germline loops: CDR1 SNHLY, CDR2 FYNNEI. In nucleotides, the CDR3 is TGTGCCAGCACTTCGGGGGCCTCTGGGGCCAACGTCCTGACTTTC. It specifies CASTSGASGANVLTF.

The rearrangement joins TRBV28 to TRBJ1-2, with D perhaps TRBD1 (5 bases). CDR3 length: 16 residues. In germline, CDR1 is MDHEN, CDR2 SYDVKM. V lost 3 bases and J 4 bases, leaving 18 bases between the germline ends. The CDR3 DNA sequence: TGTGCCAGCAGTTTCCCCCCACAGGAATGGAGCTATGGCTACACCTTC. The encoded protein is CASSFPPQEWSYGYTF.

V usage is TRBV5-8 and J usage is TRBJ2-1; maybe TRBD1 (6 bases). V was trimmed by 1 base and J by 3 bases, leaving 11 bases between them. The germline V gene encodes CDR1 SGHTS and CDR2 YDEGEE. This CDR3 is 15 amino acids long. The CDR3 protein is CASSLSQGDYNEQFF. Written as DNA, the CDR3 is TGTGCCAGCAGCTTGTCACAGGGAGACTACAATGAGCAGTTCTTC.

The CDR3: CASSLAAARNTEAFF. In DNA, the CDR3 is TGTGCCAGCAGCTTAGCGGCAGCCCGGAACACTGAAGCTTTCTTT. This rearrangement joins TRBV7-9 to TRBJ1-1; D is ambiguous. V was pared by 0 bases and J by 1 base, with 9 bases between. The CDR3 is 15 amino acids. Germline V gene data show CDR1 as SEHNR and CDR2 as FQNEAQ (reference sequence).

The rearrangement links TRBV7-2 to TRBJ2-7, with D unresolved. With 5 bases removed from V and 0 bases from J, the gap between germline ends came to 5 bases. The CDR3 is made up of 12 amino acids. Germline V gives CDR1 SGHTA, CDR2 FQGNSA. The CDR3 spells CASSTNSYEQYF. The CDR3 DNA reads TGTGCCAGCAGCACTAACTCCTACGAGCAGTACTTC. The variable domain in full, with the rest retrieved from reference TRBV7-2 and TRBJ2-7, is GAGVSQSPSNKVTEKGKDVELRCDPISGHTALYWYRQSLGQGLEFLIYFQGNSAPDKSGLPSDRFSAERTGGSVSTLTIQRTQQEDSAVYLCASSTNSYEQYFGPGTRLTVT.

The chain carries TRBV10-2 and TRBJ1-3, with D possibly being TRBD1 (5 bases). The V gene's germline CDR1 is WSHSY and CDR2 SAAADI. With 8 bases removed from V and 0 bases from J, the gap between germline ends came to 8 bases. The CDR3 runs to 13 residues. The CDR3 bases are TGCGCCAGCCGGGACCTCTCTGGAAACACCATATATTTT. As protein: CASRDLSGNTIYF.

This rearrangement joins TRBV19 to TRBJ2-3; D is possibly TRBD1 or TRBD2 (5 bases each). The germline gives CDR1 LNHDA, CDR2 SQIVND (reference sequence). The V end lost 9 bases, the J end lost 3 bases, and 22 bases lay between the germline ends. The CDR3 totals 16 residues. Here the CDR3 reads CASTRIAGAWTDTQYF. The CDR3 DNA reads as TGTGCCAGCACTCGTATCGCCGGGGCTTGGACAGATACGCAGTATTTT.

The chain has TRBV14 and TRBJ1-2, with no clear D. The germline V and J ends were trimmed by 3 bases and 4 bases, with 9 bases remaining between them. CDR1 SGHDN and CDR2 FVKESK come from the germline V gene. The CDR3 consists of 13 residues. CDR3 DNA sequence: TGTGCCAGCAGCCAGACCGCCATCTATGGCTACACCTTC. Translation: CASSQTAIYGYTF.

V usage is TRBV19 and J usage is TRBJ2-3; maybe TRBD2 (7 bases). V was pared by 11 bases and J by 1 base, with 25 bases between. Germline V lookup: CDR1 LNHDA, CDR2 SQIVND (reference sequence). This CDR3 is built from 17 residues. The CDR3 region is CAVKGGAHGSRTDTQYF. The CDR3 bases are TGTGCCGTCAAGGGGGGGGCTCACGGGTCCCGCACAGATACGCAGTATTTT.

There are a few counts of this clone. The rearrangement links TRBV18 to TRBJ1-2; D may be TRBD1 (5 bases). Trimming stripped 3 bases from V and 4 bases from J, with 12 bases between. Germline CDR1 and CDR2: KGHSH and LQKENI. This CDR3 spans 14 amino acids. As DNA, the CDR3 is TGTGCCAGCTCACCTCGACGGGGGAGCTATGGCTACACCTTC. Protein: CASSPRRGSYGYTF.

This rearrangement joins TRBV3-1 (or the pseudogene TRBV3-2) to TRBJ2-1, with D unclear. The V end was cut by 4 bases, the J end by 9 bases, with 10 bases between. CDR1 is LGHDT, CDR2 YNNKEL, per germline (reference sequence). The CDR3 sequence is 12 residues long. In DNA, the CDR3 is TGTGCCAGCAGCCGAATAGACGGTGAGCAGTTCTTC. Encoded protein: CASSRIDGEQFF.

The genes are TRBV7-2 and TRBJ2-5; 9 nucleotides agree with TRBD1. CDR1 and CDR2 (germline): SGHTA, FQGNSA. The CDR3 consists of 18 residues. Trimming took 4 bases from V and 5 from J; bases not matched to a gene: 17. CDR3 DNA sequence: TGTGCCAGCAGCTCCCCACAGGGGGCGGTTAGGCTAGGGGAGACCCAGTACTTC. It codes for CASSSPQGAVRLGETQYF.

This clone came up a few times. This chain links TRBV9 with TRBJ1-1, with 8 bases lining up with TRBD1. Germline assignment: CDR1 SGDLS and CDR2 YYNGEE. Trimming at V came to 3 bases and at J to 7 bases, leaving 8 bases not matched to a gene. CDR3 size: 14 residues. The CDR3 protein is CASSGNRGFNEAFF. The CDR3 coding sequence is TGTGCCAGCAGCGGAAACAGGGGGTTTAATGAAGCTTTCTTT.

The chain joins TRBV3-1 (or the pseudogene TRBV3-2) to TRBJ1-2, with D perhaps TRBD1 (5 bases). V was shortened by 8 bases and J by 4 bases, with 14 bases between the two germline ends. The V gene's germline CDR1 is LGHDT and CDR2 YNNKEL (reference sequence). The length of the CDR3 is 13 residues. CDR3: CASVLGEGYGYTF. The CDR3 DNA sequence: TGTGCCAGCGTCTTGGGGGAGGGCTATGGCTACACCTTC.

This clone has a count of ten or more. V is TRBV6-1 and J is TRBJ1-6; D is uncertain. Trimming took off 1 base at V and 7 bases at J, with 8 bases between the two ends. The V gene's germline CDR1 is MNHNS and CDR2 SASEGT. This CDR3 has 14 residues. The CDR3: CASSEGRPNSPLHF. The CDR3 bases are TGTGCCAGCAGTGAAGGGAGACCCAATTCACCCCTCCACTTT.

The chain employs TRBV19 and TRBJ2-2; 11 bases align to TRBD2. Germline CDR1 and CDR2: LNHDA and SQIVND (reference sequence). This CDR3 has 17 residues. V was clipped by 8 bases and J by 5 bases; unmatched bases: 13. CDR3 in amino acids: CASRETRGTSGTGELFF. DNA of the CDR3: TGTGCCAGTCGCGAGACACGCGGGACTAGCGGAACCGGGGAGCTGTTTTTT. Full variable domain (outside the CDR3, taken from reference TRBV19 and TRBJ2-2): DGGITQSPKYLFRKEGQNVTLSCEQNLNHDAMYWYRQDPGQGLRLIYYSQIVNDFQKGDIAEGYSVSREKKESFPLTVTSAQKNPTAFYLCASRETRGTSGTGELFFGEGSRLTVL.

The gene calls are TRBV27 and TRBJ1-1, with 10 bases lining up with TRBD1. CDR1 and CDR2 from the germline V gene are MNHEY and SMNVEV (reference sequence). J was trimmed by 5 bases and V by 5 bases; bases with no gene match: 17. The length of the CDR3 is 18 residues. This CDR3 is CASSRHKGFGQGGTEAFF. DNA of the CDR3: TGTGCCAGCAGTCGACACAAAGGGTTTGGACAGGGGGGAACTGAAGCTTTCTTT.

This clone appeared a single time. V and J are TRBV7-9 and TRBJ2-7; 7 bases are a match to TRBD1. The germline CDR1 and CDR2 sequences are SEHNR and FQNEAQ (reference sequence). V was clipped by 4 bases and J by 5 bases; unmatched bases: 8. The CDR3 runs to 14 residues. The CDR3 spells CASSSTDRLDEQYF. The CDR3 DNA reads TGTGCCAGCAGCTCCACGGACAGGCTTGACGAGCAGTACTTC.